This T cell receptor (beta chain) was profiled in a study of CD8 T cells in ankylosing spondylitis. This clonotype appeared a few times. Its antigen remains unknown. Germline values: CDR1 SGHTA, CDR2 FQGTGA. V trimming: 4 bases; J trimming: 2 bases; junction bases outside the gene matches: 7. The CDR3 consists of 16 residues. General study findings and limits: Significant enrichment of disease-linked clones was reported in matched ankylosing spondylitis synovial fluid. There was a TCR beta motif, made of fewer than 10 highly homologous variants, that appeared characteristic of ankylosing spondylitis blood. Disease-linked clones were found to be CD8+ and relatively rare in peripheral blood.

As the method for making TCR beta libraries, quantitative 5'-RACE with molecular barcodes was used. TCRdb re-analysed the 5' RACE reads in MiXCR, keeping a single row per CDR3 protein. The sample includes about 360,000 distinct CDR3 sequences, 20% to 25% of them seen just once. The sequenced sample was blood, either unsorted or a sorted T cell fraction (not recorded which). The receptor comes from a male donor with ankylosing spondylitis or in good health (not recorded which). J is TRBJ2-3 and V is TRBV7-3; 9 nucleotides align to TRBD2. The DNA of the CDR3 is TGTGCCAGCAGCTCGCTGGCTAGCGGGGACACAGATACGCAGTATTTT. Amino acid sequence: CASSSLASGDTDTQYF.